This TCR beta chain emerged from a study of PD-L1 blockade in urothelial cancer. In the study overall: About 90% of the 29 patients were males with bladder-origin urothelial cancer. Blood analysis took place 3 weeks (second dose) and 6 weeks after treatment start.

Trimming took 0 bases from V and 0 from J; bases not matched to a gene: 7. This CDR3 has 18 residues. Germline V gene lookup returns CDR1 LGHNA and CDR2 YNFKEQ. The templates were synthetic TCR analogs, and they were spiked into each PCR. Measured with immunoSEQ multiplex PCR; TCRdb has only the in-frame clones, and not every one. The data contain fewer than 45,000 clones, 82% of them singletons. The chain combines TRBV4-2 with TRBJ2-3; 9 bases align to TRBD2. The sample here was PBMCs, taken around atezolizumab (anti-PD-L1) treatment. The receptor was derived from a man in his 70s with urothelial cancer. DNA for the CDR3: TGTGCCAGCAGCCAAGATCCCCTAGCGGGACCCAGCACAGATACGCAGTATTTT. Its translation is CASSQDPLAGPSTDTQYF.